A selection of T cell receptor beta chains follows, all from one sample in a study of CD8+CD57+ T cells in acquired aplastic anemia. TCRdb analysed the reads with MiXCR anew, one entry per CDR3 protein. The sample shows tens of thousands of distinct CDR3 sequences, around 76% of them seen only once. The sample consisted of sorted CD4+, CD8+, or CD8+CD57+ T cells (not recorded which) from PBMCs. These receptors were obtained from a human donor in good health, serving as a control. Each CDR3 is given with its conserved first and last residue. A D gene is named only where the DNA matches it firmly. Only part of the rows carry a size: once, few, many, or a class if the clone is expanded.

>TRBJ2-6|TRBV25-1|TRBD2|.
CASRGVGANVLTF
TGTGCCAGCCGGGGGGTTGGGGCCAACGTCCTGACTTTC
>TRBJ2-1|TRBV25-1|TRBD2|.
CASSGEGRGSYNEQFF
TGTGCCAGCAGTGGGGAGGGGCGCGGATCCTACAATGAGCAGTTCTTC
>TRBJ2-1|TRBV7-3|TRBD2|few
CASSDPSGGYNEQFF
TGTGCCAGCAGCGATCCTAGCGGGGGGTACAATGAGCAGTTCTTC
>TRBJ1-3|TRBV2|.|.
CASSDSYSGNTIYF
TGTGCCAGCAGTGACAGTTACTCTGGAAACACCATATATTTT
>TRBJ2-7|TRBV9|.|.
CASSVEVGATRYEQYF
TGTGCCAGCAGCGTAGAGGTGGGGGCAACCCGCTACGAGCAGTACTTC
>TRBJ2-1|TRBV19|TRBD2|.
CASSTLASLYNEQFF
TGTGCCAGTAGTACACTAGCGAGCCTTTACAATGAGCAGTTCTTC
>TRBJ2-1|TRBV24-1|.|.
CATSGIEQGRRKFF
TGTGCCACCAGTGGGATAGAACAGGGTAGACGGAAGTTCTTC
>TRBJ2-7|TRBV7-9|.|.
CASSLVVYEQYF
TGTGCCAGCAGCTTAGTAGTTTACGAGCAGTACTTC
>TRBJ1-2|TRBV2|TRBD1|.
CASSDRGYGYTF
TGTGCCAGCAGCGACAGGGGCTATGGCTACACCTTC
>TRBJ1-5|TRBV6-1|TRBD1|medium-sized
CASSPGTGEVQPQHF
TGTGCCAGCAGTCCCGGGACAGGGGAAGTTCAGCCCCAGCATTTT
>TRBJ1-6|TRBV19|.|.
CASSQGTTNSPLHF
TGTGCCAGTAGTCAGGGGACTACTAATTCACCCCTCCACTTT
>TRBJ2-5|TRBV2|TRBD2|.
CASRLAGSTAETQYF
TGTGCCAGCAGGCTAGCGGGGTCCACGGCGGAGACCCAGTACTTC